The text below deals with one TCR beta chain. Looked up from germline, CDR1 is DFQATT and CDR2 is SNEGSKA (reference sequence). V lost 1 base, J lost 7 bases, and 10 bases lay in between. This CDR3 comprises 12 residues. These data belong to a study of blood T cells in healthy people across ages. Alongside a J-beta primer mix, a sample-barcoded 5' primer served in a second PCR lasting roughly 7 to 12 cycles. A tag from a template-switch adaptor with 12 random nucleotides marked each cDNA molecule. TCRdb recomputed calls from the 5' RACE reads with MiXCR, one row per CDR3 protein. The sample holds some 1.8 million distinct CDR3 sequences, more than 35% seen once.

Sequenced material: blood. This TCR was sampled from a human donor in good health. The chain recombines TRBV20-1 with TRBJ1-2; D is unresolved. In DNA, the CDR3 is TGCAGTGCTAGAGTGTGGGCCCGTGGCTACACCTTC. Translating it yields CSARVWARGYTF.